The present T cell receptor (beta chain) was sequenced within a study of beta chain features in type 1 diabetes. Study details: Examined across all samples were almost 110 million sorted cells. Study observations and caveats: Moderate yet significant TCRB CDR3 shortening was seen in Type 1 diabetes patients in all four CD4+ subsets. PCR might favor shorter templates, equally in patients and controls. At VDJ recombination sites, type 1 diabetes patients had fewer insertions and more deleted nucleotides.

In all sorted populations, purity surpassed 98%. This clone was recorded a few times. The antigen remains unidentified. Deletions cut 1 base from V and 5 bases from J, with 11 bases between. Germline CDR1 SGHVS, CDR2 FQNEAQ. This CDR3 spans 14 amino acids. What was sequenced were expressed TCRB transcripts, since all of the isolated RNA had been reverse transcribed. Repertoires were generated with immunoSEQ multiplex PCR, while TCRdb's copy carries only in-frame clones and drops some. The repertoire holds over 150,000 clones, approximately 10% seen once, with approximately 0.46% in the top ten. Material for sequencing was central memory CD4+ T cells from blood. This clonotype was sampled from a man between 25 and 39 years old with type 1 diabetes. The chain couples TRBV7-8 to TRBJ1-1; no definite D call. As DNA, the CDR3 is TGTGCCAGCAGCTTAGTGAATTCGGGGACTGAAGCTTTCTTT. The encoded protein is CASSLVNSGTEAFF.